A single sample gave rise to the 30 T cell receptor beta chains below, sequenced in a study of blood T cell repertoires in COVID-19. Assay: immunoSEQ multiplex PCR; the TCRdb copy retains only in-frame clones and omits some. Among around 200,000 clones listed, roughly 80% were seen once. Sequenced sample: peripheral blood. All receptors derive from a man aged 45-65 years with active or convalescent COVID-19.

V and J are TRBV2 and TRBJ2-3; tentative D call: TRBD2 (6 bases). Per germline, CDR1 SNHLY and CDR2 FYNNEI. Trimming took 8 bases from V and 2 from J, leaving 14 bases between them. The CDR3 is 14 amino acids. CDR3 nucleotides: TGTGCCAGCGGGCGGGACTTTACCACAGATACGCAGTATTTT. Its protein product is CASGRDFTTDTQYF.

The J gene is TRBJ1-6, the V gene TRBV19; D is undetermined. Trimming pared 5 bases from V and 8 bases from J, leaving 10 bases between. Germline V CDR1 and CDR2: LNHDA, SQIVND (reference sequence). CDR3 length equals 13 residues. The CDR3 spells CASSPLGDSPLHF. The CDR3 nucleotides read TGTGCCAGTAGTCCACTAGGAGATTCACCCCTCCACTTT.

The chain carries TRBV2 and TRBJ2-7; TRBD2 matches 7 bases. CDR3 length equals 13 residues. The V and J ends lost 8 bases and 5 bases, in that order; junction bases with no gene match: 9. CDR1 and CDR2 from the germline V gene are SNHLY and FYNNEI. In DNA, the CDR3 is TGTGCCAGCTGGAGGGAGGGAACCCACGAGCAGTACTTC. Translation: CASWREGTHEQYF.

V gene TRBV30 combines with J gene TRBJ2-7; D not resolved. The CDR3 contains 14 residues. V was trimmed by 0 bases and J by 0 bases, leaving 9 bases between them. In germline, CDR1 is GTSNPN, CDR2 SVGIG (reference sequence). The CDR3 protein is CAWSVPRSSYEQYF. DNA for the CDR3: TGTGCCTGGAGTGTACCGCGGAGCTCCTACGAGCAGTACTTC. The variable domain in full, completed from reference TRBV30 and TRBJ2-7, reads SQTIHQWPATLVQPVGSPLSLECTVEGTSNPNLYWYRQAAGRGLQLLFYSVGIGQISSEVPQNLSASRPQDRQFILSSKKLLLSDSGFYLCAWSVPRSSYEQYFGPGTRLTVT.

The chain recombines TRBV19 with TRBJ1-2, with no clear D. V lost 8 bases and J lost 8, with 18 bases in between. Germline CDR1 and CDR2: LNHDA and SQIVND (reference sequence). The CDR3 totals 13 residues. The CDR3 region has the DNA TGTGCCAGTCTTAGCTTCGTATCCATGGGCTACACCTTC. It yields the protein CASLSFVSMGYTF.

J is TRBJ2-3 and V is TRBV6-4, with TRBD2 matching 7 bases. CDR3 length: 15 residues. With 3 bases clipped from V and 1 base from J, the junction kept 4 bases outside the gene matches. In germline, CDR1 is MRHNA, CDR2 SNTAGT. CDR3 DNA sequence: TGTGCCAGCAGTGAGGCGGGGGATGGCACAGATACGCAGTATTTT. The encoded protein is CASSEAGDGTDTQYF.

Concerning this clone itself: This sample includes further DNA sequences coding for the same CDR3. This chain connects TRBV6-5 to TRBJ2-7; 10 bases line up with TRBD1. J gave up 3 bases and V 5 bases, and 4 bases lay outside the gene matches. This CDR3 has 14 residues. From germline, CDR1 is MNHEY and CDR2 SVGAGI. CDR3 protein: CASSTRTGGYEQYF. The CDR3 DNA reads TGTGCCAGCAGTACCCGGACAGGGGGCTACGAGCAGTACTTC.

The rearrangement uses TRBV4-1 and TRBJ2-1, with 8 bases identical to TRBD2. The length of the CDR3 is 14 residues. Germline V lookup: CDR1 MGHRA, CDR2 YSYEKL. J gave up 8 bases and V 6 bases, and 9 bases lay outside the gene matches. The CDR3 protein is CASRPGGAQDEQFF. CDR3 bases: TGCGCCAGCAGACCCGGGGGGGCTCAGGATGAGCAGTTCTTC.

The chain joins TRBV27 to TRBJ1-1, with D hard to call. From germline, CDR1 is MNHEY and CDR2 SMNVEV (reference sequence). CDR3 length: 13 residues. With 5 bases removed from V and 4 bases from J, the gap between germline ends came to 11 bases. Written as DNA, the CDR3 is TGTGCCAGCAGTCCCCCCCGTAGCACTGAAGCTTTCTTT. Residues: CASSPPRSTEAFF.

The V and J genes are TRBV5-1 and TRBJ2-1; TRBD2 agrees at 12 bases. V shed 0 bases, J shed 9 bases, and the junction held 10 bases outside the gene matches. The CDR3 is 17 amino acids. Germline CDR1 and CDR2: SGHRS and YFSETQ. CDR3 bases: TGCGCCAGCAGCTTGGCCTCACTAGCGGGGGGACTCGGTGAGCAGTTCTTC. It specifies CASSLASLAGGLGEQFF.

This chain connects TRBV10-3 to TRBJ2-3; 9 positions agree with TRBD1. The germline CDR1 and CDR2 sequences are ENHRY and SYGVKD. Trimming cost V 6 bases and J 6 bases; bases outside gene matches: 7. The CDR3 is made up of 14 amino acids. The CDR3 spells CAIRAGTGTDTQYF. For the CDR3, the DNA is TGTGCCATCAGAGCTGGGACAGGGACTGATACGCAGTATTTT.

The V gene is TRBV29-1, the J gene TRBJ1-1; the match to TRBD1 covers 9 bases. The ends lost 0 bases at V and 5 bases at J; junction bases unmatched: 13. The length of the CDR3 is 17 residues. The germline gives CDR1 SQVTM, CDR2 ANQGSEA. The CDR3 region has the DNA TGCAGCGTTGAAGATGGCGTGGGACAGGGAGGGCTAACTGAAGCTTTCTTT. Encoded protein: CSVEDGVGQGGLTEAFF.

The chain uses TRBV12-5 and TRBJ2-7; 8 nucleotides line up with TRBD1. There are 14 residues in the CDR3. Germline V gene lookup returns CDR1 LGHNT and CDR2 FRNRAP. Trimming cost V 6 bases and J 2 bases; bases outside gene matches: 6. The CDR3 loop reads CASGTGQGTYEQYF. The CDR3 DNA is TGTGCTAGTGGAACCGGACAGGGAACCTACGAGCAGTACTTC.

CDR3 nucleotide sequence: TGTGCCAGCAGCTCCAGGTTTGATTCACCCCTCCACTTT. The encoded protein is CASSSRFDSPLHF. The chain has TRBV5-6 and TRBJ1-6; D gene ambiguous. This CDR3 contains 13 residues. The V and J ends lost 3 bases and 8 bases respectively, with 9 bases between them. Germline V gene sequence: CDR1 SGHDT, CDR2 YYEEEE.

The chain has TRBV5-4 and TRBJ2-7; 10 bases are shared with TRBD1. This CDR3 has 15 amino acids. V shed 0 bases, J shed 6 bases, and the junction held 6 bases outside the gene matches. Looked up from germline, CDR1 is SGHNT and CDR2 is YYREEE (reference sequence). In DNA form, the CDR3 reads TGTGCCAGCAGCTTGGTGGGACAGGGGTTTGCCGAGCAGTACTTC. Translated, it gives CASSLVGQGFAEQYF.

The CDR3 reads CAISESTSEKLFF. The DNA of the CDR3 is TGTGCCATCAGTGAGTCGACTTCTGAAAAACTGTTTTTT. The chain carries TRBV10-3 and TRBJ1-4; D remains unclear. CDR1 is ENHRY, CDR2 SYGVKD, per germline. Trimming pared 0 bases from V and 7 bases from J, leaving 6 bases between. This CDR3 comprises 13 residues.

This chain links TRBV12-5 with TRBJ2-6; possibly TRBD1 for D (6 bases). The CDR3 length is 16 residues. Trimming stripped 8 bases from V and 0 bases from J, with 14 bases between. CDR1 and CDR2 (germline): LGHNT, FRNRAP. CDR3 DNA sequence: TGTGCTAGTCAGACAGGAAGGTCCTCTGGGGCCAACGTCCTGACTTTC. Protein sequence: CASQTGRSSGANVLTF.

The J gene is TRBJ1-1, the V gene TRBV12-3 or TRBV12-4; 7 bases line up with TRBD1. V lost 6 bases to trimming and J lost 3 bases; unmatched junction nucleotides: 1. This CDR3 region has 12 residues. CDR3 residues: CASRTGHTEAFF. Written as DNA, the CDR3 is TGTGCCAGCAGGACAGGGCACACTGAAGCTTTCTTT.

The chain uses TRBV11-3 and TRBJ2-7; possibly TRBD1 for D (6 bases). The V gene's germline CDR1 is SGHNT and CDR2 YENEEA. The V end lost 1 base, the J end lost 8 bases, and 12 bases lay between the germline ends. This CDR3 has 13 amino acids. CDR3: CASSLGRDNKQYF. CDR3 DNA: TGTGCCAGCAGCTTAGGACGGGACAATAAGCAGTACTTC.

J is TRBJ1-1 and V is TRBV19, with no clear D. Germline CDR1 reads LNHDA; CDR2 reads SQIVND (reference sequence). The CDR3 runs 13 residues. With 1 base removed from V and 6 bases from J, the gap between germline ends came to 9 bases. CDR3 amino acids: CASSIGQRAEAFF. The CDR3 DNA sequence: TGTGCCAGTAGTATAGGCCAACGGGCTGAAGCTTTCTTT.

This clone has just a few counts. Germline is not matched at one junction end, which may reflect a read error. The chain uses TRBV20-1 and TRBJ1-5; TRBD1 aligns across 9 bases. CDR1 DFQATT and CDR2 SNEGSKA come from the germline V gene (reference sequence). This CDR3 region has 11 residues. The DNA of the CDR3 is TGCAGTGCTAGTCGGGACAGGGACTTAAATTTT. Residues: CSASRDRDLNF.

This clone was seen a single time. The chain couples TRBV19 to TRBJ2-7; weak D call: TRBD1 (6 bases). Germline CDR1 is LNHDA and CDR2 is SQIVND (reference sequence). The CDR3 contains 15 residues. Trimming took off 3 bases at V and 2 bases at J, with 14 bases between the two ends. CDR3 sequence reads: CASSIQDSRTYEQYF. CDR3 nucleotide sequence: TGTGCCAGTAGTATCCAGGACAGTAGGACCTACGAGCAGTACTTC.

The V and J genes are TRBV3-1 (or the pseudogene TRBV3-2) and TRBJ2-6, with 10 bases matching TRBD2. Trimming cost V 5 bases and J 4 bases; bases outside gene matches: 14. CDR1 and CDR2 (germline): LGHDT, YNNKEL (reference sequence). The CDR3 contains 19 residues. This chain's CDR3 is CASSAERAGGLPGANVLTF. As DNA, the CDR3 is TGTGCCAGCAGCGCAGAACGAGCGGGGGGGCTCCCCGGGGCCAACGTCCTGACTTTC.

J is TRBJ1-6 and V is TRBV9; D is possibly TRBD1 (6 bases). V was trimmed by 3 bases and J by 7 bases, leaving 11 bases between them. This CDR3 contains 14 residues. Germline V CDR1 and CDR2: SGDLS, YYNGEE. CDR3 sequence: CASSAGQRNSPLHF. The CDR3 DNA reads TGTGCCAGCAGCGCGGGACAACGAAATTCACCCCTCCACTTT.

The J gene is TRBJ2-3, the V gene TRBV5-4; the D gene is possibly TRBD1 (6 bases). Per germline, CDR1 SGHNT and CDR2 YYREEE (reference sequence). There are 16 residues in the CDR3. Trimming took 3 bases from V and 4 from J, leaving 18 bases between them. CDR3 sequence (DNA): TGTGCCAGCAGCTGGGGCGCTGGGGCAGGGGCAGATACGCAGTATTTT. Translating gives CASSWGAGAGADTQYF. Drawing the rest from reference TRBV5-4 and TRBJ2-3, the complete variable domain is ETGVTQSPTHLIKTRGQQVTLRCSSQSGHNTVSWYQQALGQGPQFIFQYYREEENGRGNFPPRFSGLQFPNYSSELNVNALELDDSALYLCASSWGAGAGADTQYFGPGTRLTVL.

The J gene is TRBJ2-3, the V gene TRBV18; TRBD1 aligns across 9 bases. The junction had 2 bases not matched to a gene; V was cut back by 3 bases and J by 1 base. This CDR3 contains 15 residues. Germline lookup yields CDR1 KGHSH and CDR2 LQKENI. As DNA, the CDR3 is TGTGCCAGCTCACCCCGACAGGGGGGCACAGATACGCAGTATTTT. Protein product: CASSPRQGGTDTQYF.

The gene calls are TRBV27 and TRBJ2-1, with D perhaps matching TRBD2 (7 bases). Germline V gene sequence: CDR1 MNHEY, CDR2 SMNVEV (reference sequence). The CDR3 is 13 residues long. The V and J ends lost 5 bases and 5 bases respectively, with 10 bases between them. DNA of the CDR3: TGTGCCAGCAGTGGGGGGGCGGACAATGAGCAGTTCTTC. It codes for CASSGGADNEQFF.

The rearrangement links TRBV6-4 to TRBJ1-2, with D possibly TRBD1 on 5 matching bases. This CDR3 region has 14 residues. Germline V lookup: CDR1 MRHNA, CDR2 SNTAGT. V was cut by 6 bases and J by 4 bases, with 15 bases left in between. The CDR3 region is CASSLQPQGYGYTF. DNA of the CDR3: TGTGCCAGCAGCTTACAGCCCCAGGGCTATGGCTACACCTTC.

The chain joins TRBV7-2 to TRBJ2-2; 7 nucleotides agree with TRBD2. The CDR3 length is 18 residues. The trim removed 6 bases at V and 5 bases at J, leaving 18 bases unmatched. Germline-derived CDR1 and CDR2 are SGHTA and FQGNSA. The CDR3 region is CASRSGASGPGRTGELFF. The DNA of the CDR3 is TGTGCCAGCAGGTCCGGGGCTAGCGGTCCCGGAAGGACCGGGGAGCTGTTTTTT.

This sequence joins TRBV7-2 and TRBJ1-5; no clear D. This CDR3 contains 14 residues. Germline CDR1 SGHTA, CDR2 FQGNSA. V was clipped by 5 bases and J by 1 base, with 9 bases between them. This chain's CDR3 is CASSPPQSNQPQHF. CDR3 nucleotides: TGTGCCAGCAGCCCCCCCCAAAGCAATCAGCCCCAGCATTTT.